Reported below is one TCR beta chain. Its cognate antigen is unknown. This record comes from a study of T cell responses to AZD1222 COVID-19 vaccine. Broader study findings: Unmutated variant regions reportedly attract nearly half of all spike-specific TCRs. The number of AZD1222 recipients seropositive at baseline was only five or six. After two AZD1222 doses, spike-specific TCR breadth and depth rose versus day 0. Most donors were white British and more were female, and clonal diversity was possibly underestimated.

Libraries were prepared by immunoSEQ multiplex PCR; TCRdb keeps only in-frame clonotypes and omits some of them. The sample includes about 140,000 clones, approximately 88% of them seen just once. CDR3 size: 17 residues. Per the germline V gene, CDR1 is SGHRS and CDR2 is YFSETQ. V was shortened by 0 bases and J by 2 bases, with 18 bases between the two germline ends. The TCR was taken from an adult who received the MenACWY meningococcal vaccine as a control. The chain recombines TRBV5-1 with TRBJ2-7; D may be TRBD1 (6 bases). The specimen comprised peripheral blood, sampled 28 days after the second dose of the MenACWY control vaccine. This chain's CDR3 is CASSLGMGLQGTYEQYF. CDR3 coding DNA: TGCGCCAGCAGCTTGGGGATGGGGTTACAGGGTACCTACGAGCAGTACTTC. Supplemented by reference TRBV5-1 and TRBJ2-7, the full variable domain reads KAGVTQTPRYLIKTRGQQVTLSCSPISGHRSVSWYQQTPGQGLQFLFEYFSETQRNKGNFPGRFSGRQFSNSRSEMNVSTLELGDSALYLCASSLGMGLQGTYEQYFGPGTRLTVT.